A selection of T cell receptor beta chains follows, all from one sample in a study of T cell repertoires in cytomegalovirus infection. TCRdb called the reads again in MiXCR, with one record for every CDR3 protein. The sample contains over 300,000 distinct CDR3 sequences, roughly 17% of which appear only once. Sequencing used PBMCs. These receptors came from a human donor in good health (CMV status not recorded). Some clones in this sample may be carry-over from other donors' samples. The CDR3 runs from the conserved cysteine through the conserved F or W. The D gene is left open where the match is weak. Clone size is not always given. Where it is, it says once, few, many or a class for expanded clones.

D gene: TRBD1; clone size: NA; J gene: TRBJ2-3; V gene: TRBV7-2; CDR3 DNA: TGTGCCAGCAGCTTCGGGACAGCAGATACGCAGTATTTT; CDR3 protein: CASSFGTADTQYF
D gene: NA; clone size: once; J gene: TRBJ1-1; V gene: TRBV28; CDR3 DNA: TGTGCCAGCAGTTTATCGGGGGTCTGGAACACTGAAGCTTTCTTT; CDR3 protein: CASSLSGVWNTEAFF
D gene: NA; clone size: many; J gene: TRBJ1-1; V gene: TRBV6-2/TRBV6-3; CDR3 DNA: TGTGCCAGCAGTGACAGCGTTGGGGCCCTGAACACTGAAGCTTTCTTT; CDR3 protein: CASSDSVGALNTEAFF
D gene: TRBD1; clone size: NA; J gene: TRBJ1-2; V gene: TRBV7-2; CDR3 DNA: TGTGCCAGCAGCAAAGACAGGGGTCATGGCTACACCTTC; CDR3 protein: CASSKDRGHGYTF
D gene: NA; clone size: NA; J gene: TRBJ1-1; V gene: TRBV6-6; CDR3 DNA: TGTGCCAGCAGCCCGGGCTCGGGGGGCACTGAAGCTTTCTTT; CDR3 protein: CASSPGSGGTEAFF
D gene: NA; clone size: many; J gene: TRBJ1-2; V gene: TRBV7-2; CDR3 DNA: TGTGCCAGCAGCTTAGCGGGGGGGCAAGGCTACACCTTC; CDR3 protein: CASSLAGGQGYTF
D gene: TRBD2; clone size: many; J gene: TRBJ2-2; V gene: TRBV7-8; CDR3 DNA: TGTGCCAGCAGCCGGGGGGGGGGATCGGGGGCGAACACCGGGGAGCTGTTTTTT; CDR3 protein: CASSRGGGSGANTGELFF
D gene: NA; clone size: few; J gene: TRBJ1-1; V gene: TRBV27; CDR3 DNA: TGTGCCAGCGGCCCTGGGGGTGTAACTGAAGCTTTCTTT; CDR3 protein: CASGPGGVTEAFF
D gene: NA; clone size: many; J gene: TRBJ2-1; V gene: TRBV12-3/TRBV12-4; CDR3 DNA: TGTGCCAGCACGGCCTACTTCTACAATGAGCAGTTCTTC; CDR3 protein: CASTAYFYNEQFF
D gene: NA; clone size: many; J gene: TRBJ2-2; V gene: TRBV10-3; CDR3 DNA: TGTGCCACCGTGGACAACTCTTACGCCGGGGAGCTGTTTTTT; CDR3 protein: CATVDNSYAGELFF
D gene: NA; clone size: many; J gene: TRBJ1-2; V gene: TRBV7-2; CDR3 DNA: TGTGCCAGCAGCTTAGGCAGACGGGCCTCGGAGGGCTACACCTTC; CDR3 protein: CASSLGRRASEGYTF
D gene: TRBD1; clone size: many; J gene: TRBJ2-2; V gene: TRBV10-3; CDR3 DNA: TGTGCCATCGCGGGACAGGGGTCGGCCGGGGAGCTGTTTTTT; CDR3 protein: CAIAGQGSAGELFF
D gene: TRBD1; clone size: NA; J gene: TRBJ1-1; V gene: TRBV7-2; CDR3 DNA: TGTGCCAGCAGCCGGACAGGACAGGGATGGACTGAAGCTTTCTTT; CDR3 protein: CASSRTGQGWTEAFF
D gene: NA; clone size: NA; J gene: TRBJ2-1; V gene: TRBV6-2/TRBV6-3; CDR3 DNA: TGTGCCAGCAGTTACTCGAGTGTGGCGCCCTACAATGAGCAGTTCTTC; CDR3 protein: CASSYSSVAPYNEQFF
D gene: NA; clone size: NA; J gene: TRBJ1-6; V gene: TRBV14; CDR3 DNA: TGTGCCAGCAGTCCCCTCGAGGGAGGACGCAGCTCCTATAATTCACCCCTCCACTTT; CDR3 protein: CASSPLEGGRSSYNSPLHF
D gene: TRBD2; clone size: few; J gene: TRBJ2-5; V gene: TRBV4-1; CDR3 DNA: TGCGCCAGCAGCTTCGGGACTAGCGGGGGGGCTGAGACCCAGTACTTC; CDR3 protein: CASSFGTSGGAETQYF
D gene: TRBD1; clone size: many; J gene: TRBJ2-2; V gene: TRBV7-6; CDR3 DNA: TGTGCCAGCAGCTTAGATGTACAGGGGGTCCTTCTCACCGGGGAGCTGTTTTTT; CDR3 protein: CASSLDVQGVLLTGELFF
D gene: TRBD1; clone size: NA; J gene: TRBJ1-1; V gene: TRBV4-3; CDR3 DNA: TGCGCCAGCAGCCAAGATTTCCGGGACAGGGGAGGAGGCACTGAAGCTTTCTTT; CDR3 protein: CASSQDFRDRGGGTEAFF
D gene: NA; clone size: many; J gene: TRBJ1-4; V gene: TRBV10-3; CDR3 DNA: TGTGCCATCAGTGAGAATCGGGGAAGTAATGAAAAACTGTTTTTT; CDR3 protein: CAISENRGSNEKLFF
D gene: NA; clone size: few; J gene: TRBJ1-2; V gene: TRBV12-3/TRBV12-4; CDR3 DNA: TGTGCCAGCAGTGCCACAGTTGGCTACACCTTC; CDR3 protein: CASSATVGYTF
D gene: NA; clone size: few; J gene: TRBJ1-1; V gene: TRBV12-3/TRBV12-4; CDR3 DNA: TGTGCCAGCAGTTTCCCAGATCCAGAAGCTTTCTTT; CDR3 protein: CASSFPDPEAFF